This entry describes one T cell receptor beta chain. Antigen specificity is unknown. No fewer than 7 million PBMCs went into each sample. Alongside a J-beta primer mix, a sample-barcoded 5' primer served in a second PCR lasting about 7 to 11 cycles. Via MiXCR, TCRdb re-called the 5' RACE reads, giving one row per CDR3 protein. The sample records some 790,000 distinct CDR3 sequences, 29% being singletons. This sample is drawn from a study of blood T cells in healthy people across ages. General observations from the study: Measured against age, TCR beta diversity per million T cells decreased in a roughly linear manner.

The clonotype originates from a woman at least 80 years old in good health. Source material: blood.

The CDR3 nucleotides are TGCGCCAGCAGCCGCTCACAGGGCCCGTCGGGTCAGTACTTC. It yields the protein CASSRSQGPSGQYF. The chain uses TRBV5-1 and TRBJ2-4, with D perhaps matching TRBD1 (6 bases). Germline lookup yields CDR1 SGHRS and CDR2 YFSETQ. This CDR3 is 14 amino acids long. V was shortened by 4 bases and J by 12 bases, with 20 bases between the two germline ends.